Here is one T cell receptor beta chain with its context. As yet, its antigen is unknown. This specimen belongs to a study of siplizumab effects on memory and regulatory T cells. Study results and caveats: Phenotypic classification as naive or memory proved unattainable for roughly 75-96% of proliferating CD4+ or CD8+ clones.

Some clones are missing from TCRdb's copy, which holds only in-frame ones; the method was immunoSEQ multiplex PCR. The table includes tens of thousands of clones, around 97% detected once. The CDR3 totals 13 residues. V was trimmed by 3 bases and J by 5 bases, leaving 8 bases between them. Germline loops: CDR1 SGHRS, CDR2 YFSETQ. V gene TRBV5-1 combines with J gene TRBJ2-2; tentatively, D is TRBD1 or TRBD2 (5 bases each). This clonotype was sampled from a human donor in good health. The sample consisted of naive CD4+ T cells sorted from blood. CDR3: CASSWGRTGELFF. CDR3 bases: TGCGCCAGCAGCTGGGGACGTACCGGGGAGCTGTTTTTT.